This TCR beta chain was recovered during a study of cytotoxic CD8 clonotypes in ibrutinib-treated CLL. Study at large: Researchers reported over nine relapsed/refractory and about 15 treatment-naive patients, roughly 18 of them IGHV unmutated.

With sequencing, the targeted depth ranged from 1 in 200,000 to 1 in 1 million T cells. Sequencing used immunoSEQ multiplex PCR; TCRdb keeps in-frame clones, though not all of them. Here the sample spans over 120,000 clones, approximately 81% being singletons. On this clone: Its target is not known.

Looked up from germline, CDR1 is LNHDA and CDR2 is SQIVND (reference sequence). This CDR3 comprises 17 residues. The V and J ends lost 5 bases and 5 bases, in that order; junction bases with no gene match: 13. Overall study findings and caveats: The study found baseline clonality above age-matched healthy donors, tracking circulating CD8+ T-cell counts. Sustained-remission and progressing patients were not sampled at matched times.

The TCR comes from a human donor with chronic lymphocytic leukemia. Sample: PBMCs, taken after 12 months of ibrutinib treatment. The V and J genes are TRBV19 and TRBJ1-5, with 9 bases matching TRBD1. The DNA of the CDR3 is TGTGCCAGTAGTCAAGGACAGGGGTCGGGCTTATATCAGCCCCAGCATTTT. Amino acid sequence: CASSQGQGSGLYQPQHF.